The following is a T cell receptor beta chain sequence with its context. This clone's antigen is unknown. No per-base quality is available; no much larger clone lies one base away. Library preparation used the immunoSEQ multiplex PCR assay. TCRdb took over this immuneACCESS table, retaining in-frame rearrangements with V and J assigned. Such tables are incomplete; in checked studies, under half of the missing clones stem from an unresolved V gene, and the remainder is unexplained. In all, the sample holds 30,000 to 45,000 clones, and about 92% of those were seen once. The ten largest clones take up roughly 0.41% of the sample. This record comes from a study of T cell changes during pregnancy in multiple sclerosis (dated by TCRdb to 2018 to 2020). The study in broad terms: The study looked at changes in the T cell repertoire across pregnancy in women with multiple sclerosis.

From a lookup of the germline V gene, CDR1 and CDR2 are SGHDN and FVKESK. After removal of 0 bases from V and 2 bases from J, the junction retains 4 bases not matched to a gene. From the cysteine through the phenylalanine, the CDR3 covers 16 amino acids. Only the CDR3 region is kept as DNA, spanning 48 bases read in frame from base 1. This chain joins TRBV14 to TRBJ2-7, and 10 bases in between align with TRBD1. The source was CD4+ T cells from peripheral blood mononuclear cells, collected in the first trimester of pregnancy. The sequence derives from a female donor with multiple sclerosis, enrolled in a pregnancy study. The CDR3 sequence is CASSQDVGTGAYEQYF. The DNA reads TGTGCCAGCAGCCAAGATGTCGGGACAGGGGCCTACGAGCAGTACTTC. The reference TRBV14 and TRBJ2-7 proteins fill in what lies around the CDR3, so the full variable domain reads EAGVTQFPSHSVIEKGQTVTLRCDPISGHDNLYWYRRVMGKEIKFLLHFVKESKQDESGMPNNRFLAERTGGTYSTLKVQPAELEDSGVYFCASSQDVGTGAYEQYFGPGTRLTVT.